In its sample, the clone carrying this T cell receptor beta chain was seen many times. The V segment lost 2 bases and the J segment 0 bases; nucleotides outside the gene matches: 9. CDR1 SGHVS and CDR2 FNYEAQ come from the germline V gene. The CDR3 sequence is 18 residues long. The data belong to a study of T-cell reconstitution after alpha-beta-depleted transplantation in children. Preparation of the TCRbeta library used unique molecular identifiers. TCRdb reanalysed the PCR reads using MiXCR and keeps one entry per CDR3 protein. This table holds about 72,000 distinct CDR3 sequences, about 6.7% found once.

This clonotype was sampled from a human donor who donated a stem cell graft to a child with acute lymphoblastic leukemia. The V gene is TRBV7-6, the J gene TRBJ1-4, with 7 nucleotides matching TRBD1. The sequencing here drew on PBMCs from the stem cell graft donor, taken from the stem cell graft. CDR3 in DNA: TGTGCCAGCAGCTTATCACCGACAGGGCGCGCAACTAATGAAAAACTGTTTTTT. It is translated as CASSLSPTGRATNEKLFF.